This T cell receptor beta chain derives from a study of Ad26.COV2.S vaccination and SARS-CoV-2 variants. Study background: Intramuscular Ad26.COV2.S doses were given once or twice, 56 days apart.

Points from the study as a whole: Marked by substantial breadth, spike-specific CD8+ and CD4+ T cell responses were reportedly seen after vaccination.

This clone appeared once. The antigen is undetermined. Indicated treatment: roughly 18 received Ad26.COV2.S at low or high dose, single or two shots; roughly five received placebo; per-sample allocation not given. Day 63 after the first injection of vaccine or placebo was the sampling time. In the vaccine, an Ad26 vector expressed the SARS-CoV-2 spike of the Wuhan strain. Per the germline V gene, CDR1 is SGDLS and CDR2 is YYNGEE. The J segment lost 7 bases and the V segment lost 0 bases, leaving 7 bases of the junction unmatched. This CDR3 region has 16 residues. Clones were sequenced by immunoSEQ multiplex PCR, and TCRdb holds only the in-frame ones, with some missing. The table records some 340,000 clones, over 80% of them present only once.

V and J are TRBV9 and TRBJ1-6; 7 bases are a match to TRBD1. The TCR originated in a person aged 18-60 years who received the Ad26.COV2.S COVID-19 vaccine or a placebo. This material consisted of peripheral blood, taken in a trial of Ad26.COV2.S vaccine versus placebo. CDR3 DNA: TGTGCCAGCAGCGTAGAGAGGGACAGACCAAATTCACCCCTCCACTTT. It specifies CASSVERDRPNSPLHF.